The 30 T cell receptor beta chains given below trace back to one sample, sequenced in a study of PD-1 blockade in classical Hodgkin lymphoma. Noted time point: cycle 4 day 1 (C4D1), after around six weeks of nivolumab. Each patient's relapse followed autologous stem cell transplantation, and brentuximab vedotin exposure varied. TCRdb keeps only in-frame clones here, not all; method: immunoSEQ multiplex PCR. The repertoire holds more than 40,000 clones, around 80% seen once, with roughly a third in the top ten. Sequenced material: peripheral blood mononuclear cells (PBMCs), taken before the fourth cycle of nivolumab. The source of these receptors is a human donor with classical Hodgkin lymphoma.

The DNA of the CDR3 is TGTGCCAGCTCACCACCGCAGGGTGCAACTAATGAAAAACTGTTTTTT. It is translated as CASSPPQGATNEKLFF. The V call is TRBV18, the J call TRBJ1-4, with a weak D call TRBD1 (5 bases). Trimming took off 0 bases at V and 0 bases at J, with 8 bases between the two ends. The CDR3 contains 16 residues. Germline CDR1 is KGHSH and CDR2 is LQKENI.

This chain joins TRBV4-3 and TRBJ1-2; D is ambiguous. The CDR3 sequence is 16 residues long. Trimming took off 2 bases at V and 4 bases at J, with 17 bases between the two ends. CDR1 and CDR2 (germline): LGHNA, YSLEER. The CDR3 nucleotides are TGCGCCAGCAGCCAACCGTTCACCCGGGAGCCCTATGGCTACACCTTC. Translation: CASSQPFTREPYGYTF.

The chain is built from TRBV14 and TRBJ2-7; D is unclear. V was clipped by 3 bases and J by 0 bases, with 9 bases between them. Germline V gives CDR1 SGHDN, CDR2 FVKESK. This CDR3 spans 14 amino acids. In nucleotides, the CDR3 is TGTGCCAGCAGCCAGTCTCGGCTCTCCTACGAGCAGTACTTC. Amino acids: CASSQSRLSYEQYF.

This sequence joins TRBV7-9 and TRBJ1-5; no clear D gene. The ends were cut back, 5 bases at V and 2 bases at J, with 16 bases in the middle. Germline values: CDR1 SEHNR, CDR2 FQNEAQ (reference sequence). CDR3 length: 16 amino acids. The CDR3 sequence: CASSRSAGEGNQPQHF. In DNA form, the CDR3 reads TGTGCCAGCAGCCGGTCCGCCGGGGAGGGCAATCAGCCCCAGCATTTT.

This clone has a single count. The chain joins TRBV19 to TRBJ1-2; D is ambiguous. Germline V gene data show CDR1 as LNHDA and CDR2 as SQIVND (reference sequence). The CDR3 consists of 13 residues. This chain's CDR3 is CASFSRREFGYTF. CDR3 DNA sequence: TGTGCTTCTTTCTCTAGGAGGGAATTCGGCTACACCTTC.

The chain employs TRBV5-1 and TRBJ2-3; D remains ambiguous. The CDR3 sequence is 13 residues long. With 1 base removed from V and 7 bases from J, the gap between germline ends came to 10 bases. Germline assignment: CDR1 SGHRS and CDR2 YFSETQ. The CDR3 protein is CASSLSSDYTQYF. The CDR3, as DNA: TGCGCCAGCAGCTTGTCCTCGGATTATACGCAGTATTTT.

The chain links TRBV7-6 to TRBJ2-2; 8 nucleotides match TRBD2. Trimming cost V 0 bases and J 6 bases; bases outside gene matches: 12. Germline V lookup: CDR1 SGHVS, CDR2 FNYEAQ. The CDR3 has 18 amino acids. Here the CDR3 reads CASSLASGGWALAGELFF. The CDR3 DNA is TGTGCCAGCAGCTTAGCGAGCGGGGGATGGGCTTTGGCCGGGGAGCTGTTTTTT.

This chain connects TRBV6-1 to TRBJ2-1; no definite D call. Germline V gene sequence: CDR1 MNHNS, CDR2 SASEGT. Trimming removed 2 bases from V and 8 bases from J, with 16 bases in between. This CDR3 comprises 15 residues. DNA for the CDR3: TGTGCCAGCAGTGAATCGGCAGGATTAGTCGATGAGCAGTTCTTC. The encoded protein is CASSESAGLVDEQFF.

The chain is built from TRBV6-5 and TRBJ1-1, with D perhaps TRBD1 (5 bases). The CDR3 extends over 15 amino acids. V lost 0 bases, J lost 1 base, and 9 bases lay in between. Germline-derived CDR1 and CDR2 are MNHEY and SVGAGI. CDR3 DNA: TGTGCCAGCAGTTACTCGTCTAGGGGGAACACTGAAGCTTTCTTT. Translation: CASSYSSRGNTEAFF.

The rearrangement uses TRBV7-8 and TRBJ2-1; D call uncertain. From germline, CDR1 is SGHVS and CDR2 FQNEAQ. V was trimmed by 6 bases and J by 9 bases, leaving 15 bases between them. CDR3 length: 13 amino acids. The CDR3 region has the DNA TGTGCCAGCAGGCTCCCGCCTCGTAGTGAGCAGTTCTTC. As protein: CASRLPPRSEQFF.

The chain has TRBV2 and TRBJ2-5; possible D gene TRBD2, 5 bases. Trimming shortened V by 8 bases and J by 5 bases, and 12 bases separated the two germline ends. The CDR3 covers 12 residues. Per germline, CDR1 SNHLY and CDR2 FYNNEI. CDR3 in amino acids: CASGSTGETQYF. DNA of the CDR3: TGTGCCAGCGGGTCGACGGGGGAGACCCAGTACTTC. The entire variable domain, with the rest obtained from reference TRBV2 and TRBJ2-5, is as follows: EPEVTQTPSHQVTQMGQEVILRCVPISNHLYFYWYRQILGQKVEFLVSFYNNEISEKSEIFDDQFSVERPDGSNFTLKIRSTKLEDSAMYFCASGSTGETQYFGPGTRLLVL.

V and J are TRBV27 and TRBJ1-1, with D hard to call. CDR1 is MNHEY, CDR2 SMNVEV, per germline (reference sequence). CDR3 length: 9 amino acids. V lost 8 bases, J lost 10 bases, and 8 bases lay in between. The CDR3 loop is CASVGGAFF. DNA for the CDR3: TGTGCCAGCGTAGGAGGAGCTTTCTTT.

This chain connects TRBV19 to TRBJ2-1, with D possibly TRBD1 on 6 matching bases. Germline V gene data show CDR1 as LNHDA and CDR2 as SQIVND (reference sequence). The length of the CDR3 is 14 residues. With 6 bases removed from V and 6 bases from J, the gap between germline ends came to 15 bases. CDR3 region: CASSSQVGGNEQFF. The CDR3 region has the DNA TGTGCCAGTAGCTCGCAGGTAGGGGGCAATGAGCAGTTCTTC.

The chain couples TRBV7-7 to TRBJ2-5; either TRBD1 or TRBD2 may fit D (5 bases each). The CDR3 is 14 residues long. V was cut by 1 base and J by 5 bases, with 11 bases left in between. Germline-derived CDR1 and CDR2 are SSHAT and FNYEAQ (reference sequence). The CDR3 bases are TGTGCCAGCAGCTTAGGGGGGATTGGCGAGACCCAGTACTTC. Translated: CASSLGGIGETQYF.

The V call is TRBV30, the J call TRBJ2-5; maybe TRBD2 (5 bases). This CDR3 is built from 14 residues. Germline-derived CDR1 and CDR2 are GTSNPN and SVGIG (reference sequence). V shed 0 bases and J shed 5 bases, with 13 bases lying between them. CDR3 loop: CAWSVGSGGETQYF. In DNA, the CDR3 is TGTGCCTGGAGTGTCGGATCAGGAGGCGAGACCCAGTACTTC. The variable domain in full, completed from reference TRBV30 and TRBJ2-5, reads SQTIHQWPATLVQPVGSPLSLECTVEGTSNPNLYWYRQAAGRGLQLLFYSVGIGQISSEVPQNLSASRPQDRQFILSSKKLLLSDSGFYLCAWSVGSGGETQYFGPGTRLLVL.

The rearrangement links TRBV30 to TRBJ1-6; D perhaps matches TRBD1 (6 bases). This CDR3 is built from 13 residues. V lost 5 bases to trimming and J lost 8 bases, with 13 bases between them. From germline, CDR1 is GTSNPN and CDR2 SVGIG (reference sequence). The CDR3 sequence is CAWDSNRDSPLHF. In DNA, the CDR3 is TGTGCCTGGGATAGCAACAGGGATTCACCCCTCCACTTT.

The chain carries TRBV5-6 and TRBJ2-1, with 7 bases identical to TRBD1. Looked up from germline, CDR1 is SGHDT and CDR2 is YYEEEE. V was pared by 0 bases and J by 4 bases, with 4 bases of the junction left unmatched. The CDR3 is made up of 15 amino acids. The CDR3 DNA reads as TGTGCCAGCAGCTTGGGGGACAGAGAATACAATGAGCAGTTCTTC. Translated, it gives CASSLGDREYNEQFF.

The CDR3 sequence is CASSFTTSGGLEQYF. CDR3 bases: TGTGCCAGCAGCTTTACGACTAGCGGGGGTTTGGAGCAGTACTTC. The chain employs TRBV7-2 and TRBJ2-7; 12 nucleotides line up with TRBD2. The CDR3 length is 15 residues. CDR1 is SGHTA, CDR2 FQGNSA, per germline. J lost 7 bases, V lost 3 bases, and 7 bases had no gene match.

The chain couples TRBV9 to TRBJ1-2; maybe TRBD1 (5 bases). CDR3 length equals 16 residues. Trimming removed 0 bases from V and 5 bases from J, with 17 bases in between. The germline gives CDR1 SGDLS, CDR2 YYNGEE. The CDR3 sequence: CASSVVPLTERYGYTF. CDR3 DNA sequence: TGTGCCAGCAGCGTAGTTCCCTTGACAGAGAGGTATGGCTACACCTTC.

V usage is TRBV25-1 and J usage is TRBJ2-2; TRBD1 agrees at 11 bases. V lost 5 bases, J lost 0 bases, and 2 bases stayed unmatched. CDR1 is MGHDK, CDR2 SYGVNS, per germline. This CDR3 spans 16 amino acids. The CDR3 is CASSKGQGANTGELFF. The CDR3 nucleotides are TGTGCCAGCAGTAAGGGACAGGGGGCGAACACCGGGGAGCTGTTTTTT.

The chain couples TRBV7-9 to TRBJ2-2; D unclear. The germline V gene has CDR1 SEHNR and CDR2 FQNEAQ (reference sequence). Deletions cut 2 bases from V and 8 bases from J, with 9 bases between. CDR3 length: 13 amino acids. The CDR3: CASSLLPLGELFF. The CDR3, as DNA: TGTGCCAGCAGCTTATTGCCGTTGGGGGAGCTGTTTTTT.

This sequence joins TRBV27 and TRBJ1-4; the D is unclear. The CDR3 extends over 13 amino acids. From germline, CDR1 is MNHEY and CDR2 SMNVEV (reference sequence). The ends were cut back, 3 bases at V and 7 bases at J, with 9 bases in the middle. The CDR3: CASSLRVTEKLFF. CDR3 DNA: TGTGCCAGCAGTTTGCGGGTTACTGAAAAACTGTTTTTT. Full variable domain (missing parts from reference TRBV27 and TRBJ1-4): EAQVTQNPRYLITVTGKKLTVTCSQNMNHEYMSWYRQDPGLGLRQIYYSMNVEVTDKGDVPEGYKVSRKEKRNFPLILESPSPNQTSLYFCASSLRVTEKLFFGSGTQLSVL.

The genes are TRBV19 and TRBJ1-1; D remains unclear. From germline, CDR1 is LNHDA and CDR2 SQIVND (reference sequence). This CDR3 is built from 13 residues. The V gene lost 4 bases and the J gene lost 0 bases, with 6 bases spanning the gap. The CDR3 DNA reads as TGTGCCAGTAGTACAACTCTGAACACTGAAGCTTTCTTT. Its protein product is CASSTTLNTEAFF. The full variable domain, completed using reference TRBV19 and TRBJ1-1, is DGGITQSPKYLFRKEGQNVTLSCEQNLNHDAMYWYRQDPGQGLRLIYYSQIVNDFQKGDIAEGYSVSREKKESFPLTVTSAQKNPTAFYLCASSTTLNTEAFFGQGTRLTVV.

The chain recombines TRBV30 with TRBJ2-5; D may be TRBD1 (5 bases). The CDR3 is 12 amino acids. From germline, CDR1 is GTSNPN and CDR2 SVGIG (reference sequence). Trimming left V 2 bases short and J 5 bases short, with 9 bases between. The CDR3 is CAWSSGRETQYF. The CDR3 DNA reads as TGTGCCTGGAGTTCAGGGCGGGAGACCCAGTACTTC.

Written as DNA, the CDR3 is TGTGCCACCCTCCGGGACAGGGCTACATACTCCTATAATTCACCCCTCCACTTT. Translating gives CATLRDRATYSYNSPLHF. The J gene is TRBJ1-6, the V gene TRBV10-3, with 9 bases aligning to TRBD1. The ends lost 10 bases at V and 0 bases at J; junction bases unmatched: 13. Germline V gives CDR1 ENHRY, CDR2 SYGVKD. This CDR3 is 18 amino acids long.

The V gene is TRBV2, the J gene TRBJ2-7; 9 bases are a match to TRBD1. J lost 2 bases, V lost 8 bases, and 7 bases had no gene match. Per the germline V gene, CDR1 is SNHLY and CDR2 is FYNNEI. This CDR3 contains 14 residues. The CDR3 coding sequence is TGTGCCAGCTCGGCACAGGGGGCCCCCTACGAGCAGTACTTC. Translated, it gives CASSAQGAPYEQYF.

This sequence joins TRBV19 and TRBJ1-1, with 7 bases aligning to TRBD1. This CDR3 is built from 14 residues. CDR1 and CDR2 from the germline V gene are LNHDA and SQIVND (reference sequence). J gave up 0 bases and V 4 bases, and 2 bases lay outside the gene matches. CDR3 DNA sequence: TGTGCCAGTAGTAATGGACAGGTGAACACTGAAGCTTTCTTT. Its protein product is CASSNGQVNTEAFF.

V gene TRBV7-6 combines with J gene TRBJ1-1; 9 positions match TRBD1. CDR3 length equals 13 residues. Germline lookup yields CDR1 SGHVS and CDR2 FNYEAQ. The V and J ends lost 1 base and 12 bases, in that order; junction bases with no gene match: 6. The CDR3 is CASSLEGDRVSFF. The CDR3 DNA follows: TGTGCCAGCAGCTTAGAGGGGGACAGGGTGTCTTTCTTT.

The V and J genes are TRBV7-2 and TRBJ1-5; no clear D. CDR3 length equals 14 residues. CDR1 and CDR2 from the germline V gene are SGHTA and FQGNSA. V was clipped by 1 base and J by 3 bases, with 7 bases between them. CDR3 coding DNA: TGTGCCAGCAGCTTAGAAGGGAACAATCAGCCCCAGCATTTT. Its protein is CASSLEGNNQPQHF.

The chain links TRBV28 to TRBJ1-1; no clear D gene. The CDR3 is 12 residues long. Trimming removed 2 bases at V and 11 bases at J, with 12 bases between. Germline assignment: CDR1 MDHEN and CDR2 SYDVKM. The CDR3 DNA is TGTGCCAGCAGTTTAACGGACGGGTGGGCTTTCTTT. Translated, it gives CASSLTDGWAFF.